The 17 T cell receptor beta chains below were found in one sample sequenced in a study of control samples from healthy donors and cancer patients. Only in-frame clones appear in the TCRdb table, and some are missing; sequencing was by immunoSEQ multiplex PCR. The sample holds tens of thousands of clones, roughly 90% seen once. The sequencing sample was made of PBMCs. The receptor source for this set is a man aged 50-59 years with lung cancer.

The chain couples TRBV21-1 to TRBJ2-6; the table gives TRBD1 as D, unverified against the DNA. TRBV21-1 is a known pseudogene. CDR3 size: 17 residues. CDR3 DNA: TGTGCCAGCACCCCGGGACAGGGATTCTCTGGGGCCAACGTCCTGACTTTC. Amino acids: CASTPGQGFSGANVLTF.

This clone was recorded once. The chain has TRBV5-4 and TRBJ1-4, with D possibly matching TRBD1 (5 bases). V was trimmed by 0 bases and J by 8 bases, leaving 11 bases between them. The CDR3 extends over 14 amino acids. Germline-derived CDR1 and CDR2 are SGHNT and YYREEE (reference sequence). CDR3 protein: CASSLDTRDEKLFF. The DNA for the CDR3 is TGTGCCAGCAGCTTGGATACACGGGACGAAAAACTGTTTTTT. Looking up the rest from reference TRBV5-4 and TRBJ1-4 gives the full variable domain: ETGVTQSPTHLIKTRGQQVTLRCSSQSGHNTVSWYQQALGQGPQFIFQYYREEENGRGNFPPRFSGLQFPNYSSELNVNALELDDSALYLCASSLDTRDEKLFFGSGTQLSVL.

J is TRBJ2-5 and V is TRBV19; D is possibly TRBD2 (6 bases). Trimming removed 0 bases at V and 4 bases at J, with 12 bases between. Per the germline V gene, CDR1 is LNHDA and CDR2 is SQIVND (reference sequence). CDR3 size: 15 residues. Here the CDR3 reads CASSIESGGGETQYF. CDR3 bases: TGTGCCAGTAGTATAGAGTCCGGGGGAGGAGAGACCCAGTACTTC. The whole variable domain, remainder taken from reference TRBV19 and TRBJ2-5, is DGGITQSPKYLFRKEGQNVTLSCEQNLNHDAMYWYRQDPGQGLRLIYYSQIVNDFQKGDIAEGYSVSREKKESFPLTVTSAQKNPTAFYLCASSIESGGGETQYFGPGTRLLVL.

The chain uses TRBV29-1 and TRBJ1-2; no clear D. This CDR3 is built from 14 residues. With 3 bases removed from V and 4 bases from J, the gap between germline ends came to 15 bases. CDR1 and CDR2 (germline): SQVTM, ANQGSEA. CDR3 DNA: TGCAGCGTTGAGCCCCGTCCGGGCGGCTATGGCTACACCTTC. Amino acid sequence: CSVEPRPGGYGYTF.

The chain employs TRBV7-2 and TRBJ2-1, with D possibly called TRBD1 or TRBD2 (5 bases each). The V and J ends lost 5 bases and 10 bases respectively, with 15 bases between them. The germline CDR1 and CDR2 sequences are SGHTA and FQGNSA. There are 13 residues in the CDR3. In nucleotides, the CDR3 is TGTGCCAGCAGCCCTCTCCCCGGGGCGGAGCAGTTCTTC. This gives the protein CASSPLPGAEQFF.

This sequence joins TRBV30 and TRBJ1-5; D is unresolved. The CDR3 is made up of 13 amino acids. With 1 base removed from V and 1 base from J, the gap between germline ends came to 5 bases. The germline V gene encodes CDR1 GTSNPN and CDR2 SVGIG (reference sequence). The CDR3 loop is CAWSGKSNQPQHF. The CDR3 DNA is TGTGCCTGGAGTGGAAAGAGCAATCAGCCCCAGCATTTT.

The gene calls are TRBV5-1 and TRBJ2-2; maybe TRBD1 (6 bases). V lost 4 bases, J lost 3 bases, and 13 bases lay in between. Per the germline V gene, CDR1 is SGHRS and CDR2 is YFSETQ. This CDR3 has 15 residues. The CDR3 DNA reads TGCGCCAGCAGCGTGGGACAAACGGACACCGGGGAGCTGTTTTTT. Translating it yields CASSVGQTDTGELFF.

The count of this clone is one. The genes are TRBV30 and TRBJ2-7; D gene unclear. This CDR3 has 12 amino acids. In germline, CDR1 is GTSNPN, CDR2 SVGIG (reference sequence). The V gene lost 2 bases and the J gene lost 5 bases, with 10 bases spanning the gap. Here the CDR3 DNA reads TGTGCCTGGAGTTCGGCGACCAACGAGCAGTACTTC. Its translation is CAWSSATNEQYF.

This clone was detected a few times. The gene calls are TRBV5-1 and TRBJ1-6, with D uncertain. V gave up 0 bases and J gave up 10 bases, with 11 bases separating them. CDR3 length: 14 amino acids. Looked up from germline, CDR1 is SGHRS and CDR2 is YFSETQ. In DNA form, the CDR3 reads TGCGCCAGCAGCTTGGCCGGAGGTCGGTCACCCCTCCACTTT. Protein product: CASSLAGGRSPLHF.

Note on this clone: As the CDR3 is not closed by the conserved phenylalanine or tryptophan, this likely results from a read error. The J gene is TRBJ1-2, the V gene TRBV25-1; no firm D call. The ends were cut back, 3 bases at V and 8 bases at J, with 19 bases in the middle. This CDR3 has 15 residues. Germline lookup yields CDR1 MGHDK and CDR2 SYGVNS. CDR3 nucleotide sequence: TGTGCCAGCAGTGACTCCCAGAGAGACCTCGGGGGCTACACCTCC. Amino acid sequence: CASSDSQRDLGGYTS.

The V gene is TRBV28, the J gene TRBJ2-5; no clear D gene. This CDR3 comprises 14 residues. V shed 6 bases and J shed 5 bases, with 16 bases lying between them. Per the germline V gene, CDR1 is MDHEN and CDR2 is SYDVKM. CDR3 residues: CASSTPVSGETQYF. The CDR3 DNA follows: TGTGCCAGCAGCACACCCGTATCTGGGGAGACCCAGTACTTC.

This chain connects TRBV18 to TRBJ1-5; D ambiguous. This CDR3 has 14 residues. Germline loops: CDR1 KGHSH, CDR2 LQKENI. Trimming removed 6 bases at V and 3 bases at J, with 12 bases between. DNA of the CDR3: TGTGCCAGCTCCAATGGGTTAAACAATCAGCCCCAGCATTTT. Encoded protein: CASSNGLNNQPQHF.

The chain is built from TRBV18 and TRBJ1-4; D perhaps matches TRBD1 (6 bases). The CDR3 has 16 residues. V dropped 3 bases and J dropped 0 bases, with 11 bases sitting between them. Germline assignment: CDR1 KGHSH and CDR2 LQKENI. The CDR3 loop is CASSPEGGATNEKLFF. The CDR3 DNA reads TGTGCCAGCTCACCGGAGGGGGGGGCAACTAATGAAAAACTGTTTTTT. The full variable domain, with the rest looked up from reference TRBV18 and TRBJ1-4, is NAGVMQNPRHLVRRRGQEARLRCSPMKGHSHVYWYRQLPEEGLKFMVYLQKENIIDESGMPKERFSAEFPKEGPSILRIQQVVRGDSAAYFCASSPEGGATNEKLFFGSGTQLSVL.

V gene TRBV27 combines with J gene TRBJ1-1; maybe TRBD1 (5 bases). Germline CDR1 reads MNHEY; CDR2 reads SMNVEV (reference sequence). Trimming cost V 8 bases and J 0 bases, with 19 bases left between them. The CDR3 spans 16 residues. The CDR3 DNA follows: TGTGCCAGCCTTCCTGAGGGGAGTCGGATGAACACTGAAGCTTTCTTT. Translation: CASLPEGSRMNTEAFF.

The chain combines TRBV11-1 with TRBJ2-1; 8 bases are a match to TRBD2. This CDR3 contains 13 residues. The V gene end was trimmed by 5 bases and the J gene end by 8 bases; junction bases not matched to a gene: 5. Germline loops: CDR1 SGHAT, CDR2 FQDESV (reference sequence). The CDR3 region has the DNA TGTGCCAGCAGCCCGGGGGGGTGGGATGAGCAGTTCTTC. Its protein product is CASSPGGWDEQFF.

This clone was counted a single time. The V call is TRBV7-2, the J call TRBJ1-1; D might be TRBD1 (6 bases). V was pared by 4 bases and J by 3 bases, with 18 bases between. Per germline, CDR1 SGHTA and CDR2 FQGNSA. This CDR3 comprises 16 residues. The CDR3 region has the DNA TGTGCCAGCAGCTCCCGCACGGGGGCGGGGGACACTGAAGCTTTCTTT. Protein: CASSSRTGAGDTEAFF.

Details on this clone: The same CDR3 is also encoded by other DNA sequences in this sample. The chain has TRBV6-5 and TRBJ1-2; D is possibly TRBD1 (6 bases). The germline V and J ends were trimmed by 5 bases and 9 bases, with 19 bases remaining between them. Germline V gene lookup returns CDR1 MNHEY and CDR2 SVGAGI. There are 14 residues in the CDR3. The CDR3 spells CASSRGGQEGSYTF. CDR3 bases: TGTGCCAGCAGTAGGGGGGGTCAGGAGGGGAGCTACACCTTC.